Only a few counts were recorded for the clone carrying this T cell receptor beta chain. Its specificity is not known. TCRdb fed the reads into MiXCR, producing one record per CDR3 protein. The profile shows approximately 300,000 distinct CDR3 sequences, 25% of them singletons. The V gene's germline CDR1 is LNHDA and CDR2 SQIVND (reference sequence). The CDR3 has 15 amino acids. V was pared by 4 bases and J by 5 bases, with 17 bases between. The data were obtained in a study of T cell repertoires in cytomegalovirus infection. The chain recombines TRBV19 with TRBJ1-1; tentatively, D is TRBD1 (6 bases). The sequence was obtained from a human donor in good health (CMV status not recorded). Some clones in this sample may be carry-over from other donors' samples. This sample comprised cultured PBMCs, obtained from culture after CMV antigen stimulation. DNA of the CDR3: TGTGCCAGTAGTACCTACACCGGGACAACTACTGAAGCTTTCTTT. Encoded protein: CASSTYTGTTTEAFF.